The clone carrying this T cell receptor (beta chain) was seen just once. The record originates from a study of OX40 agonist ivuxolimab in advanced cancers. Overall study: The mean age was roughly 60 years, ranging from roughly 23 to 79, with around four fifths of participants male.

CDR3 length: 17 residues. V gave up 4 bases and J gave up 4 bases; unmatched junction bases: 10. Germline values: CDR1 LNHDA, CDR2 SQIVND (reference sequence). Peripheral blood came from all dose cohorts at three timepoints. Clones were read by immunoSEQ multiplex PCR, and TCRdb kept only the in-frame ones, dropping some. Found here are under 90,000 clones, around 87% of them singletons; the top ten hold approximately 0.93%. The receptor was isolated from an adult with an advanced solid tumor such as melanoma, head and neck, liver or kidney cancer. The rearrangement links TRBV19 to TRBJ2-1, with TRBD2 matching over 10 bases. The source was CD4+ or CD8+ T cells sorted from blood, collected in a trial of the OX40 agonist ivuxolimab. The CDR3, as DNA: TGTGCCAGTAGTAAACTAGCGGGAAATTCGCCTTACAATGAGCAGTTCTTC. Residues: CASSKLAGNSPYNEQFF.